One and the same sample provided the 26 T cell receptor beta chains below, sequenced in a study of cytomegalovirus exposure and HLA in healthy donors (dated by TCRdb to the late 2010s). Library creation used the immunoSEQ multiplex PCR assay. For the multiplex PCR, a mixture combining 60 forward primers for TCR Vbeta segments and 13 reverse primers for TCR Jbeta segments was used. The table was pulled from immuneACCESS by TCRdb, which kept in-frame rearrangements only. Such tables lose some clones; where checked, under half of the loss comes from unresolved V genes, and the rest has no known cause. The sample has approximately 84,000 clones on record, over 70% of them singletons. Of the sample, over 7.5% falls within the top ten clones. Sample: PBMCs. These receptors were obtained from a man aged 35 to 55 in good health and CMV-seropositive.

The rearrangement uses TRBV9 and TRBJ2-7, with D perhaps matching TRBD2 (6 bases). Per germline, CDR1 SGDLS and CDR2 YYNGEE. The CDR3 contains 16 residues. V lost 1 base, J lost 7 bases, and 21 bases lay in between. This chain's CDR3 is CASSVRGLPRIGEQYF. The CDR3, as DNA: TGTGCCAGCAGCGTACGGGGACTGCCAAGGATCGGAGAGCAGTACTTC.

Remarks on this clone: At one end, the junction sequence differs from germline, possibly due to a read error. The chain uses TRBV19 and TRBJ2-2; tentative D call: TRBD1 (5 bases). Germline V CDR1 and CDR2: LNHDA, SQIVND (reference sequence). This CDR3 contains 13 residues. The CDR3 loop reads CASSIDWTTLQTF. The CDR3 DNA follows: TGTGCCAGTAGTATAGATTGGACAACCCTTCAAACTTTT.

The chain combines TRBV29-1 with TRBJ1-2; 11 bases are a match to TRBD1. There are 14 residues in the CDR3. V was clipped by 4 bases and J by 6 bases; unmatched bases: 7. Per the germline V gene, CDR1 is SQVTM and CDR2 is ANQGSEA. CDR3 DNA sequence: TGCAGCGTTGGGGCGGGACAGGGGGGGGATGGCTACACCTTC. Translation gives CSVGAGQGGDGYTF.

The rearrangement links TRBV29-1 to TRBJ2-7; D perhaps matches TRBD1 (6 bases). The CDR3 extends over 14 amino acids. The germline V and J ends were trimmed by 7 bases and 0 bases, with 16 bases remaining between them. Germline V gene sequence: CDR1 SQVTM, CDR2 ANQGSEA. CDR3 coding DNA: TGCAGCGCTATGGACAGCGACAGCTCCTACGAGCAGTACTTC. Residues: CSAMDSDSSYEQYF.

The J gene is TRBJ2-1, the V gene TRBV6-1; D remains unclear. V was clipped by 8 bases and J by 4 bases, with 15 bases between them. CDR1 is MNHNS and CDR2 is SASEGT in the germline V gene. This CDR3 is 14 amino acids long. The DNA for the CDR3 is TGTGCCAGCTACGGTACAGCACCATACAATGAGCAGTTCTTC. Translation: CASYGTAPYNEQFF.

This clone was seen a single time. The chain combines TRBV6-5 with TRBJ1-1; 8 nucleotides agree with TRBD1. The CDR3 extends over 15 amino acids. J was trimmed by 8 bases and V by 2 bases; bases with no gene match: 10. Germline lookup yields CDR1 MNHEY and CDR2 SVGAGI. In DNA form, the CDR3 reads TGTGCCAGCAGTTACCGTGCCGGGACAGGATCCGAAGCTTTCTTT. This gives the protein CASSYRAGTGSEAFF.

About this clone itself: This CDR3 is also generated by other DNA sequences in the sample. The gene calls are TRBV28 and TRBJ2-3; D is perhaps TRBD1 (5 bases). Trimming pared 4 bases from V and 3 bases from J, leaving 5 bases between. CDR1 and CDR2 (germline): MDHEN, SYDVKM. The CDR3 consists of 12 residues. The CDR3 region has the DNA TGTGCCAGCAGTTCAGGGACAGATACGCAGTATTTT. It yields the protein CASSSGTDTQYF.

This chain links TRBV5-1 with TRBJ2-1; 7 bases are shared with TRBD1. There are 15 residues in the CDR3. Looked up from germline, CDR1 is SGHRS and CDR2 is YFSETQ. The junction had 2 bases not matched to a gene; V was cut back by 2 bases and J by 0 bases. CDR3 nucleotides: TGCGCCAGCAGCTTCGGACAGGTCTCCTACAATGAGCAGTTCTTC. Translating it yields CASSFGQVSYNEQFF. Complete variable domain (other parts from reference TRBV5-1 and TRBJ2-1): KAGVTQTPRYLIKTRGQQVTLSCSPISGHRSVSWYQQTPGQGLQFLFEYFSETQRNKGNFPGRFSGRQFSNSRSEMNVSTLELGDSALYLCASSFGQVSYNEQFFGPGTRLTVL.

The V gene is TRBV5-4, the J gene TRBJ1-1, with D unclear. Trimming shortened V by 2 bases and J by 5 bases, and 7 bases separated the two germline ends. Germline V gives CDR1 SGHNT, CDR2 YYREEE (reference sequence). The CDR3 loop spans 12 amino acids. The CDR3 region is CASSLRRTEAFF. In DNA, the CDR3 is TGTGCCAGCAGCTTAAGGAGGACTGAAGCTTTCTTT.

In its sample, this clone was seen once. V is TRBV11-3 and J is TRBJ2-1, with D possibly being TRBD2 (5 bases). This CDR3 contains 11 residues. V was trimmed by 3 bases and J by 9 bases, leaving 6 bases between them. Germline-derived CDR1 and CDR2 are SGHNT and YENEEA. Here the CDR3 reads CASSFRGEQFF. The CDR3 region has the DNA TGTGCCAGCAGCTTTCGGGGTGAGCAGTTCTTC.

The rearrangement links TRBV30 to TRBJ2-3; D gene uncertain. Germline CDR1 is GTSNPN and CDR2 is SVGIG (reference sequence). V lost 4 bases to trimming and J lost 5 bases, with 7 bases between them. This CDR3 is 11 amino acids long. The CDR3 region is CAWNSGDTQYF. The CDR3 nucleotides are TGTGCCTGGAACTCTGGAGATACGCAGTATTTT.

The J gene is TRBJ1-1, the V gene TRBV27; maybe TRBD1 (5 bases). Trimming took 4 bases from V and 4 from J, leaving 16 bases between them. Germline-derived CDR1 and CDR2 are MNHEY and SMNVEV (reference sequence). The CDR3 has 15 amino acids. In nucleotides, the CDR3 is TGTGCCAGCAGTTACCAGGGATGGTCGGCCACTGAAGCTTTCTTT. Its translation is CASSYQGWSATEAFF.

The chain carries TRBV11-2 and TRBJ2-5; 10 bases fit TRBD2. Germline V lookup: CDR1 SGHAT, CDR2 FQNNGV. This CDR3 has 14 residues. With V trimmed by 5 bases and J by 1 base, 1 base remained unmatched. Written as DNA, the CDR3 is TGTGCCAGCAGCCTAGCGGGGGTCCAAGAGACCCAGTACTTC. This translates into CASSLAGVQETQYF.

V gene TRBV7-2 combines with J gene TRBJ2-2; D is ambiguous. Looked up from germline, CDR1 is SGHTA and CDR2 is FQGNSA. This CDR3 spans 14 amino acids. Trimming removed 6 bases at V and 0 bases at J, with 8 bases between. CDR3 region: CASRSGPNTGELFF. In DNA, the CDR3 is TGTGCCAGCAGATCTGGGCCGAACACCGGGGAGCTGTTTTTT.

The rearrangement joins TRBV30 to TRBJ2-1, with a tentative D call TRBD2 (5 bases). Trimming cost V 0 bases and J 2 bases, with 14 bases left between them. This CDR3 is built from 16 residues. Germline V gene data show CDR1 as GTSNPN and CDR2 as SVGIG (reference sequence). The CDR3 is CAWSVTGRGPYNEQFF. DNA of the CDR3: TGTGCCTGGAGTGTAACTGGCCGCGGGCCCTACAATGAGCAGTTCTTC.

This chain uses TRBV4-3 with TRBJ2-7; 7 positions match TRBD1. Germline trimming cut 0 bases from V and 9 bases from J; bases unmatched to any gene: 11. This CDR3 is 15 amino acids long. Germline V lookup: CDR1 LGHNA, CDR2 YSLEER. CDR3 DNA sequence: TGCGCCAGCAGCCAAGATCTTCGGCAGCCAGGGGGGCAGTACTTC. The encoded protein is CASSQDLRQPGGQYF.

The V call is TRBV2, the J call TRBJ2-2, with a weak D call TRBD2 (6 bases). The CDR3 has 14 amino acids. Per germline, CDR1 SNHLY and CDR2 FYNNEI. V lost 2 bases, J lost 4 bases, and 8 bases lay in between. As DNA, the CDR3 is TGTGCCAGCAGTGAACTGGGGGGCACCGGGGAGCTGTTTTTT. It codes for CASSELGGTGELFF.

The chain carries TRBV2 and TRBJ1-2; TRBD1 aligns across 11 bases. The germline V gene encodes CDR1 SNHLY and CDR2 FYNNEI. Unmatched junction bases numbered 7, after V lost 5 bases and J lost 5 bases. The length of the CDR3 is 15 residues. In nucleotides, the CDR3 is TGTGCCAGCAGTCAGGACAGGGGGCAAGGGTATGGCTACACCTTC. This codes for CASSQDRGQGYGYTF.

The J gene is TRBJ1-1, the V gene TRBV5-6; D perhaps matches TRBD1 (5 bases). CDR1 is SGHDT and CDR2 is YYEEEE in the germline V gene. The CDR3 is made up of 13 amino acids. V lost 0 bases, J lost 8 bases, and 11 bases lay in between. The CDR3 reads CASSLAGGIEAFF. The DNA for the CDR3 is TGTGCCAGCAGCTTGGCCGGGGGTATCGAAGCTTTCTTT.

V gene TRBV29-1 combines with J gene TRBJ2-7, with 7 positions matching TRBD2. This CDR3 region has 14 residues. Germline V CDR1 and CDR2: SQVTM, ANQGSEA. V shed 8 bases, J shed 2 bases, and the junction held 12 bases outside the gene matches. For the CDR3, the DNA is TGCAGCTGTTCATACGCGGGGGATGCCTACGAGCAGTACTTC. It translates to CSCSYAGDAYEQYF.

The chain carries TRBV11-2 and TRBJ2-3; TRBD2 matches at 12 bases. This CDR3 has 15 amino acids. Germline lookup yields CDR1 SGHAT and CDR2 FQNNGV. The trim removed 5 bases at V and 1 base at J, leaving 1 base unmatched. The CDR3 DNA follows: TGTGCCAGCAGCCGACTAGCGGGAGGCACAGATACGCAGTATTTT. Translated, it gives CASSRLAGGTDTQYF. Based on the CDR3 plus reference TRBV11-2 and TRBJ2-3, the full variable domain is EAGVAQSPRYKIIEKRQSVAFWCNPISGHATLYWYQQILGQGPKLLIQFQNNGVVDDSQLPKDRFSAERLKGVDSTLKIQPAKLEDSAVYLCASSRLAGGTDTQYFGPGTRLTVL.

The chain uses TRBV28 and TRBJ1-1; D is uncertain. This CDR3 is built from 12 residues. V lost 2 bases and J lost 11, with 12 bases in between. The germline gives CDR1 MDHEN, CDR2 SYDVKM. The chain's CDR3 is CASSLRSWEAFF. The DNA of the CDR3 is TGTGCCAGCAGTTTACGCAGTTGGGAGGCTTTCTTT.

Regarding this clone: A read error may account for a junction end that differs from germline. The chain carries TRBV6-6 and TRBJ2-1; possibly TRBD1 for D (6 bases). Germline V lookup: CDR1 MNHNY, CDR2 SVGAGI (reference sequence). This CDR3 is built from 14 residues. The CDR3 DNA reads TGTGCCGGCAGTCCCCGGGACATGAGCAATGAGCAGTTCTTC. The encoded protein is CAGSPRDMSNEQFF.

The chain is built from TRBV18 and TRBJ2-7; D perhaps matches TRBD1 (6 bases). V was trimmed by 2 bases and J by 2 bases, leaving 13 bases between them. This CDR3 contains 15 residues. CDR1 and CDR2 (germline): KGHSH, LQKENI. The CDR3 region has the DNA TGTGCCAGCTCACCAGAAGGGAGACAGGCCTACGAGCAGTACTTC. This codes for CASSPEGRQAYEQYF.

This clone has only one observation. The V gene is TRBV5-1, the J gene TRBJ2-7; the match to TRBD2 covers 7 bases. The CDR3 length is 14 residues. With V trimmed by 3 bases and J by 4 bases, 7 bases remained unmatched. Germline V gives CDR1 SGHRS, CDR2 YFSETQ. Here the CDR3 DNA reads TGCGCCAGCAGCTCGACGGGACTATTTTACGAGCAGTACTTC. Its translation: CASSSTGLFYEQYF.

This clone was seen once. The rearrangement links TRBV7-2 to TRBJ2-2; no reliable D call. V was cut by 8 bases and J by 1 base, with 2 bases left in between. The CDR3 is made up of 11 amino acids. Germline CDR1 is SGHTA and CDR2 is FQGNSA. DNA of the CDR3: TGTGCCAGCCAGAACACCGGGGAGCTGTTTTTT. The encoded protein is CASQNTGELFF.